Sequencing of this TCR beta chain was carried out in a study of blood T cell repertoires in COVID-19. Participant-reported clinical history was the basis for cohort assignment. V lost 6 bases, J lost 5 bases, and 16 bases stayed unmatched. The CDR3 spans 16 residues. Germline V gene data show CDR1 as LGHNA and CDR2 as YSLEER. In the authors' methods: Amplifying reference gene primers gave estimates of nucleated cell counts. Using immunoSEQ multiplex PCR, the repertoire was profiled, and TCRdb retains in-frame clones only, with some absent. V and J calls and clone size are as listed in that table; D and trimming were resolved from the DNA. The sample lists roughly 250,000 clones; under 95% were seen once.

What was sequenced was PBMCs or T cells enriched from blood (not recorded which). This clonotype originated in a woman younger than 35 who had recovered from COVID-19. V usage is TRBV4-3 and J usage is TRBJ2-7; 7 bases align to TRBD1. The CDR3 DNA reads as TGCGCCAGCAGTCATGGGGTAGGCAGGGGGTCCGACGAGCAGTACTTC. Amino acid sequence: CASSHGVGRGSDEQYF.